This T cell receptor (beta chain) was captured in a study of CD8 T cells in ankylosing spondylitis (dated by TCRdb to between 2016 and 2019). For the wider study: The study profiled T cell receptor beta repertoires in healthy donors and ankylosing spondylitis patients to find disease-linked TCR variants. The whole study cohort included 108 healthy donors and around 24 ankylosing spondylitis patients. Peripheral blood samples were taken, and synovial fluid was additionally collected from ankylosing spondylitis patients. Findings and caveats that apply to the study as a whole: A TCR beta motif of several highly homologous amino acid variants appeared characteristic of blood from ankylosing spondylitis patients. The disease-linked clones were reported to be significantly enriched in matched synovial fluid samples from ankylosing spondylitis patients. Some motif variants were previously reported in synovial fluid and blood of reactive arthritis patients, suggesting common disease-initiation mechanisms. The disease-linked clones showed a CD8+ phenotype and occurred at relatively low frequencies in peripheral blood.

The germline V gene supplies CDR1 KGHSH and CDR2 LQKENI. V is reduced by 3 bases and J by 1 base, leaving a spacing of 11 bases between them. Reading from cysteine to phenylalanine, the CDR3 counts 15 amino acids. The entry retains the CDR3 DNA only, 45 bases that are in frame from base 1. This clonotype turned up a few times. Which antigen it targets is not known. Base-call qualities are not available, and no considerably larger clone is one nucleotide away. Sequenced using an Illumina HiSeq 2500. TCR beta libraries were prepared by quantitative 5'-RACE with molecular barcodes. The authors' analysis ran thus. A new computational method based on a probabilistic model of VDJ rearrangement was used to identify disease-linked TCR variants. TCRdb redid the processing of the public reads, applying fastp at Q25 and MiXCR, and retained in-frame beta chains. Merged by CDR3 protein, the rows form single entries marked with the most common genes and DNA. The V and J calls come from TCRdb's annotation, not from the publication. This sample gives hundreds of thousands of distinct CDR3 sequences in total; about 11% of them show up just once. The ten largest clones capture about 0.5% of the sample.

The sample comprised blood, either unsorted or a sorted T cell fraction (not recorded which). This sequence uses TRBV18 and TRBJ2-3; a tentative D match to TRBD2 spans 5 bases. This TCR came from a male donor with ankylosing spondylitis. The CDR3 protein: CASSPPSAGTDTQYF. In nucleotides, the sequence is TGTGCCAGCTCACCTCCCTCAGCGGGCACAGATACGCAGTATTTT. The reference TRBV18 and TRBJ2-3 proteins fill in what lies around the CDR3, so the full variable domain reads NAGVMQNPRHLVRRRGQEARLRCSPMKGHSHVYWYRQLPEEGLKFMVYLQKENIIDESGMPKERFSAEFPKEGPSILRIQQVVRGDSAAYFCASSPPSAGTDTQYFGPGTRLTVL.